This entry lists 27 T cell receptor beta chains sequenced from one sample in a study of control samples from healthy donors and cancer patients. Data came from immunoSEQ multiplex PCR; TCRdb stores just in-frame clones and leaves some out. The sample yields 65,000 to 90,000 clones, around 90% seen once. The specimen was PBMCs. These TCRs come from a woman between 45 and 60 years old with colorectal cancer.

The chain uses TRBV7-9 and TRBJ2-2; D not resolved. The CDR3 has 12 residues. Trimming removed 4 bases at V and 4 bases at J, with 4 bases between. Per the germline V gene, CDR1 is SEHNR and CDR2 is FQNEAQ (reference sequence). The CDR3 sequence is CASSWGTGELFF. CDR3 in DNA: TGTGCCAGCAGCTGGGGCACCGGGGAGCTGTTTTTT.

V gene TRBV15 combines with J gene TRBJ2-3; D possibly corresponds to TRBD2 (6 bases). Germline V CDR1 and CDR2: LNHNV, YYDKDF (reference sequence). Trimming removed 3 bases at V and 4 bases at J, with 17 bases between. The CDR3 runs to 16 residues. Here the CDR3 reads CATSRGFSGSSDTQYF. DNA of the CDR3: TGTGCCACCAGCAGGGGTTTTAGCGGCTCCTCAGATACGCAGTATTTT.

The table lists this clone with a few counts. The rearrangement uses TRBV4-2 and TRBJ2-2; 13 bases fit TRBD2. Trimming cost V 1 base and J 0 bases; bases outside gene matches: 5. CDR3 length equals 19 residues. Germline V gene lookup returns CDR1 LGHNA and CDR2 YNFKEQ. The CDR3 protein is CASSQGPGTSGTNTGELFF. DNA of the CDR3: TGTGCCAGCAGCCAAGGCCCCGGGACTAGCGGGACGAACACCGGGGAGCTGTTTTTT.

CDR3 nucleotide sequence: TGTGCCAGCAGTTTGCGTAGCTCTGGAAACACCATATATTTT. This codes for CASSLRSSGNTIYF. The chain recombines TRBV6-5 with TRBJ1-3, with D unclear. The germline CDR1 and CDR2 sequences are MNHEY and SVGAGI. The germline V and J ends were trimmed by 4 bases and 0 bases, with 7 bases remaining between them. The CDR3 has 14 residues.

The chain joins TRBV6-2 or TRBV6-3 to TRBJ2-7; 9 nucleotides line up with TRBD1. The V gene end was trimmed by 6 bases and the J gene end by 3 bases; junction bases not matched to a gene: 6. This CDR3 comprises 14 residues. Germline V gene sequence: CDR1 MNHEY, CDR2 SVGEGT. The CDR3 DNA sequence: TGTGCCAGCAGCCCCGGGACAGGGAACTACGAGCAGTACGTC. It codes for CASSPGTGNYEQYV.

As regards this clone: This CDR3 is also generated by other DNA sequences in the sample. This chain uses TRBV3-1 (or the pseudogene TRBV3-2) with TRBJ2-3; D is unclear. Germline assignment: CDR1 LGHDT and CDR2 YNNKEL (reference sequence). Trimming cost V 5 bases and J 6 bases, with 6 bases left between them. There are 11 residues in the CDR3. CDR3 sequence: CASSNTDTQYF. The DNA of the CDR3 is TGTGCCAGCAGCAACACCGATACGCAGTATTTT.

The J gene is TRBJ2-3, the V gene TRBV9; no clear D gene. The CDR3 extends over 12 amino acids. V was cut by 4 bases and J by 0 bases, with 3 bases left in between. Germline V lookup: CDR1 SGDLS, CDR2 YYNGEE. The CDR3 reads CASSHSTDTQYF. The CDR3 DNA reads TGTGCCAGCAGCCATAGCACAGATACGCAGTATTTT. Variable domain in full (rest from reference TRBV9 and TRBJ2-3): DSGVTQTPKHLITATGQRVTLRCSPRSGDLSVYWYQQSLDQGLQFLIQYYNGEERAKGNILERFSAQQFPDLHSELNLSSLELGDSALYFCASSHSTDTQYFGPGTRLTVL.

This clone was seen more than once but under ten times. This chain uses TRBV28 with TRBJ2-7; no reliable D call. Germline V lookup: CDR1 MDHEN, CDR2 SYDVKM. Between the trimmed V and J ends, which lost 7 bases and 1 base, there was a span of 14 bases. CDR3 length: 14 amino acids. The CDR3 reads CASTTRRDSYEQYV. The CDR3 bases are TGTGCCAGCACCACCCGAAGGGATTCCTACGAGCAGTACGTC.

The chain carries TRBV6-1 and TRBJ1-2, with D tentatively TRBD1 (5 bases). The V and J ends lost 0 bases and 3 bases respectively, with 8 bases between them. Per the germline V gene, CDR1 is MNHNS and CDR2 is SASEGT. This CDR3 is 14 amino acids long. Here the CDR3 DNA reads TGTGCCAGCAGTGAAGCGGGGGAGGACTATGGCTACACCTTC. Encoded protein: CASSEAGEDYGYTF.

The V gene is TRBV21-1, the J gene TRBJ2-7; TRBD2, as called in the table, went unchecked against the DNA. TRBV21-1 is termed a pseudogene. The CDR3 has 14 residues. The CDR3 coding sequence is TGTGCCAGCAGCAAACGGGGTTTCTCCTACGAGCAGTACGTC. This translates into CASSKRGFSYEQYV.

The chain has TRBV10-3 and TRBJ2-2, with no clear D. V was pared by 3 bases and J by 2 bases, with 13 bases between. CDR1 and CDR2 from the germline V gene are ENHRY and SYGVKD. The CDR3 totals 16 residues. The CDR3 reads CAISELPRTNTGELFF. The CDR3, as DNA: TGTGCCATCAGTGAATTGCCCAGAACCAACACCGGGGAGCTGTTTTTT.

The V and J genes are TRBV7-9 and TRBJ2-7, with 9 bases aligning to TRBD2. Per the germline V gene, CDR1 is SEHNR and CDR2 is FQNEAQ (reference sequence). This CDR3 region has 15 residues. Germline trimming cut 5 bases from V and 0 bases from J; bases unmatched to any gene: 5. The CDR3: CASSGGTSSSYEQYV. The DNA of the CDR3 is TGTGCCAGCAGCGGTGGGACTAGCAGCTCCTACGAGCAGTACGTC.

The chain recombines TRBV30 with TRBJ2-2, with D possibly being TRBD1 (5 bases). V shed 7 bases and J shed 5 bases, with 17 bases lying between them. Germline V gives CDR1 GTSNPN, CDR2 SVGIG (reference sequence). The CDR3 length is 14 residues. The CDR3 reads CASPDSRKTGELFF. Here the CDR3 DNA reads TGTGCCTCCCCTGACAGCCGGAAAACCGGGGAGCTGTTTTTT.

V is TRBV15 and J is TRBJ2-5, with D possibly TRBD1 on 5 matching bases. The CDR3 sequence is 14 residues long. In germline, CDR1 is LNHNV, CDR2 YYDKDF (reference sequence). The germline V and J ends were trimmed by 1 base and 3 bases, with 9 bases remaining between them. In nucleotides, the CDR3 is TGTGCCACCAGCAGAGTAGACAGAAAAGAGACCCAGTACTTC. This encodes CATSRVDRKETQYF.

The rearrangement uses TRBV10-2 and TRBJ2-7; D is unclear. Germline assignment: CDR1 WSHSY and CDR2 SAAADI. Trimming shortened V by 3 bases and J by 4 bases, and 13 bases separated the two germline ends. This CDR3 has 14 amino acids. Written as DNA, the CDR3 is TGCGCCAGCAGTGAATACTTAACCAGTTACGAGCAGTACGTC. Protein: CASSEYLTSYEQYV.

The rearrangement uses TRBV27 and TRBJ2-1; TRBD1 aligns across 8 bases. V was clipped by 4 bases and J by 8 bases; unmatched bases: 10. Germline-derived CDR1 and CDR2 are MNHEY and SMNVEV (reference sequence). CDR3 length: 15 amino acids. The CDR3 loop is CASSSPWTGKDEQFF. The CDR3 nucleotides read TGTGCCAGCAGTTCCCCATGGACAGGGAAGGATGAGCAGTTCTTC.

The J gene is TRBJ2-2, the V gene TRBV7-3; maybe TRBD2 (7 bases). Germline CDR1 and CDR2: SGHTA and FQGTGA. V dropped 5 bases and J dropped 4 bases, with 14 bases sitting between them. The CDR3 runs 15 residues. CDR3 amino acids: CASSLWGGSTGELFF. Here the CDR3 DNA reads TGTGCCAGCAGCCTCTGGGGGGGCAGCACCGGGGAGCTGTTTTTT.

The J gene is TRBJ1-6, the V gene TRBV5-4; D unresolved. CDR1 and CDR2 from the germline V gene are SGHNT and YYREEE (reference sequence). Deletions cut 0 bases from V and 8 bases from J, with 9 bases between. This CDR3 region has 14 residues. CDR3 sequence: CASSLESGDSPLHF. CDR3 in DNA: TGTGCCAGCAGCTTGGAGAGCGGAGATTCACCCCTCCACTTT.

DNA for the CDR3: TGTGCCAGTAGTATCGCGCACGTGAACACTGAAGCTTTCTTT. It yields the protein CASSIAHVNTEAFF. V and J are TRBV19 and TRBJ1-1; D is ambiguous. V was shortened by 3 bases and J by 0 bases, with 8 bases between the two germline ends. The length of the CDR3 is 14 residues. In germline, CDR1 is LNHDA, CDR2 SQIVND (reference sequence).

J is TRBJ2-3 and V is TRBV9; 9 bases line up with TRBD2. The CDR3 contains 15 residues. Germline V gene lookup returns CDR1 SGDLS and CDR2 YYNGEE. V gave up 0 bases and J gave up 6 bases; unmatched junction bases: 5. The CDR3: CASSVDAGGRDTQYF. CDR3 bases: TGTGCCAGCAGCGTAGACGCGGGGGGGAGGGATACGCAGTATTTT.

The chain is built from TRBV10-3 and TRBJ2-2, with 10 bases fitting TRBD1. Trimming took 8 bases from V and 4 from J; bases not matched to a gene: 4. Germline loops: CDR1 ENHRY, CDR2 SYGVKD. CDR3 length: 14 amino acids. Here the CDR3 DNA reads TGTGCCATCGAAGGACAGGGGGGCACCGGGGAGCTGTTTTTT. Translating it yields CAIEGQGGTGELFF.

The chain couples TRBV4-2 to TRBJ1-5, with D tentatively TRBD1 (5 bases). The CDR3 has 14 amino acids. Germline CDR1 LGHNA, CDR2 YNFKEQ. Trimming pared 7 bases from V and 1 base from J, leaving 11 bases between. CDR3 residues: CASNSGPSNQPQHF. In DNA form, the CDR3 reads TGTGCCAGCAACTCGGGACCCAGCAATCAGCCCCAGCATTTT.

The chain carries TRBV5-8 and TRBJ1-4, with D possibly being TRBD1 (6 bases). The CDR3 extends over 15 amino acids. Germline CDR1 reads SGHTS; CDR2 reads YDEGEE. V was cut by 5 bases and J by 0 bases, with 11 bases left in between. In DNA, the CDR3 is TGTGCCAGCAGTGACGGACAGACAACTAATGAAAAACTGTTTTTT. It yields the protein CASSDGQTTNEKLFF.

V usage is TRBV6-1 and J usage is TRBJ2-7, with 7 nucleotides matching TRBD2. This CDR3 is 11 amino acids long. Germline V gene data show CDR1 as MNHNS and CDR2 as SASEGT. V lost 1 base and J lost 9; bases outside the gene matches: 0. CDR3 bases: TGTGCCAGCAGTGAAGGGGGGGGGCAGTACGTC. It specifies CASSEGGGQYV.

This rearrangement joins TRBV28 to TRBJ1-6, with TRBD1 matching over 7 bases. This CDR3 has 15 amino acids. Germline V gives CDR1 MDHEN, CDR2 SYDVKM. Trimming cost V 5 bases and J 7 bases; bases outside gene matches: 8. The CDR3, as DNA: TGTGCCAGCAGTCTAGGACAGGTTAACAATTCACCCCTCCACTTT. This gives the protein CASSLGQVNNSPLHF.

The V gene is TRBV18, the J gene TRBJ1-1; D gene ambiguous. The CDR3 is 12 residues long. Trimming took off 5 bases at V and 6 bases at J, with 10 bases between the two ends. The germline V gene has CDR1 KGHSH and CDR2 LQKENI. For the CDR3, the DNA is TGTGCCAGCTCATCTCAGCGTTCTGAAGCTTTCTTT. This encodes CASSSQRSEAFF.

This chain uses TRBV9 with TRBJ2-1; 13 bases line up with TRBD2. V trimming: 3 bases; J trimming: 9 bases; junction bases outside the gene matches: 6. The CDR3 length is 15 residues. The V gene's germline CDR1 is SGDLS and CDR2 YYNGEE. CDR3 region: CASSATSGGPLEQFF. The CDR3 bases are TGTGCCAGCAGCGCGACTAGCGGGGGGCCCCTTGAGCAGTTCTTC.